This entry lists 31 T cell receptor beta chains sequenced from one sample in a study of shared clonotypes between healthy human individuals. Clones were read by immunoSEQ multiplex PCR, and TCRdb kept only the in-frame ones, dropping some. The profile shows about 1.5 million clones, around 97% of them singletons. Sequencing was carried out using naive CD4+ T cells sorted from blood. Stated subset: CD45RA+ positively selected. The receptors here all came from a man aged 30 to 39 in good health.

The chain couples TRBV5-1 to TRBJ1-2; 9 bases are shared with TRBD1. This CDR3 is built from 14 residues. The germline CDR1 and CDR2 sequences are SGHRS and YFSETQ. V lost 0 bases, J lost 7 bases, and 4 bases stayed unmatched. CDR3 sequence reads: CASSLGQGDGGYTF. The CDR3 DNA reads as TGCGCCAGCAGCTTGGGACAGGGGGATGGTGGCTACACCTTC. Supplemented by reference TRBV5-1 and TRBJ1-2, the full variable domain reads KAGVTQTPRYLIKTRGQQVTLSCSPISGHRSVSWYQQTPGQGLQFLFEYFSETQRNKGNFPGRFSGRQFSNSRSEMNVSTLELGDSALYLCASSLGQGDGGYTFGSGTRLTVV.

A word on this clone: In the same sample, other DNA sequences code for this CDR3. The chain links TRBV5-1 to TRBJ1-1; D may be TRBD1 (5 bases). Per the germline V gene, CDR1 is SGHRS and CDR2 is YFSETQ. The CDR3 sequence is 14 residues long. Trimming cost V 4 bases and J 1 base, with 11 bases left between them. The CDR3 sequence: CASSLYGQNTEAFF. The CDR3 DNA follows: TGCGCCAGCAGCCTGTACGGACAGAACACTGAAGCTTTCTTT.

This chain joins TRBV15 and TRBJ2-1; TRBD2 agrees at 13 bases. Trimming at V came to 9 bases and at J to 7 bases, leaving 12 bases not matched to a gene. Per germline, CDR1 LNHNV and CDR2 YYDKDF (reference sequence). The CDR3 length is 16 residues. The CDR3 region has the DNA TGTGCCACTCATCAGTTAGGGACTAGCGGGACGAATGAGCAGTTCTTC. It specifies CATHQLGTSGTNEQFF.

In nucleotides, the CDR3 is TGTGCCAGCAGCCCTGACCTCCGACATTACAATGAGCAGTTCTTC. Its translation: CASSPDLRHYNEQFF. The J gene is TRBJ2-1, the V gene TRBV9; unclear D gene. V dropped 4 bases and J dropped 4 bases, with 15 bases sitting between them. The CDR3 has 15 residues. Looked up from germline, CDR1 is SGDLS and CDR2 is YYNGEE.

The chain links TRBV29-1 to TRBJ2-1, with 9 positions matching TRBD1. Trimming removed 4 bases from V and 7 bases from J; junction bases left unmatched: 5. The CDR3 sequence is 13 residues long. Germline CDR1 and CDR2: SQVTM and ANQGSEA. CDR3 DNA: TGCAGCGTTGCCCCGACAGGGGGGAATGAGCAGTTCTTC. Translating it yields CSVAPTGGNEQFF.

The chain links TRBV7-2 to TRBJ2-7; D possibly matches TRBD1 or TRBD2 (5 bases each). CDR1 and CDR2 (germline): SGHTA, FQGNSA. This CDR3 is built from 12 residues. V shed 8 bases and J shed 2 bases, with 10 bases lying between them. Written as DNA, the CDR3 is TGTGCCAGCGGGGGTGGGCCCTACGAGCAGTACTTC. Protein product: CASGGGPYEQYF.

The V and J genes are TRBV15 and TRBJ2-7, with D possibly TRBD2 on 5 matching bases. Per the germline V gene, CDR1 is LNHNV and CDR2 is YYDKDF (reference sequence). The CDR3 sequence is 15 residues long. Trimming stripped 3 bases from V and 2 bases from J, with 14 bases between. DNA for the CDR3: TGTGCCACCAGCAGTTTGGGAGATGGACCCTACGAGCAGTACTTC. Translation gives CATSSLGDGPYEQYF. Using reference TRBV15 and TRBJ2-7 for the parts outside the CDR3, the full variable domain is DAMVIQNPRYQVTQFGKPVTLSCSQTLNHNVMYWYQQKSSQAPKLLFHYYDKDFNNEADTPDNFQSRRPNTSFCFLDIRSPGLGDTAMYLCATSSLGDGPYEQYFGPGTRLTVT.

The J gene is TRBJ2-2, the V gene TRBV18; TRBD1 is a possible D gene (6 bases). The CDR3 covers 13 residues. Germline CDR1 KGHSH, CDR2 LQKENI. V shed 5 bases and J shed 6 bases, with 10 bases lying between them. The DNA for the CDR3 is TGTGCCAGCTCAGAGGACAGATCCGGGGAGCTGTTTTTT. The encoded protein is CASSEDRSGELFF.

The table lists this clone with a few counts. The junction shows a germline mismatch at one end, possibly a read error. V and J are TRBV5-1 and TRBJ1-4, with 8 bases lining up with TRBD1. Germline V gives CDR1 SGHRS, CDR2 YFSETQ. This CDR3 spans 15 amino acids. The CDR3 DNA reads TGCGCCAGCAGGAAGACGGGACAGGTCTTCTCGGAGTTAGTTTTT. Amino acid sequence: CASRKTGQVFSELVF.

This clone was seen a single time. This chain connects TRBV27 to TRBJ2-7; 9 bases fit TRBD2. J lost 7 bases, V lost 5 bases, and 9 bases had no gene match. CDR3 size: 14 residues. Germline V CDR1 and CDR2: MNHEY, SMNVEV (reference sequence). DNA for the CDR3: TGTGCCAGCAGTCCTTTAGCGGGAGCTCGGGAGCAGTACTTC. This codes for CASSPLAGAREQYF.

A remark on this clone: Germline is not matched at one junction end, which may reflect a read error. The CDR3 region is CASILAGGRSYNEQFF. The CDR3 DNA follows: TGTGCCAGCATTTTAGCGGGAGGTCGTTCCTACAATGAGCAGTTCTTC. The chain uses TRBV28 and TRBJ2-1, with 10 bases lining up with TRBD2. From germline, CDR1 is MDHEN and CDR2 SYDVKM. The CDR3 extends over 16 amino acids.

This clone was found a few times. The same CDR3 arises from other DNA sequences in this sample as well. The V gene is TRBV28, the J gene TRBJ1-5; D gene uncertain. The CDR3 sequence is 11 residues long. Germline V gives CDR1 MDHEN, CDR2 SYDVKM. V lost 1 base and J 7 bases, leaving 2 bases between the germline ends. Here the CDR3 reads CASSLSQPQHF. The CDR3 nucleotides read TGTGCCAGCAGTTTATCCCAGCCCCAGCATTTT.

V gene TRBV5-8 combines with J gene TRBJ2-3, with 7 nucleotides matching TRBD2. V was pared by 4 bases and J by 0 bases, with 8 bases of the junction left unmatched. The CDR3 spans 16 residues. CDR1 is SGHTS, CDR2 YDEGEE, per germline. This chain's CDR3 is CASSPGRPSSTDTQYF. The CDR3 region has the DNA TGTGCCAGCAGCCCCGGGAGGCCGTCTAGCACAGATACGCAGTATTTT. Filled out from reference TRBV5-8 and TRBJ2-3, the complete variable domain reads EAGVTQSPTHLIKTRGQQATLRCSPISGHTSVYWYQQALGLGLQFLLWYDEGEERNRGNFPPRFSGRQFPNYSSELNVNALELEDSALYLCASSPGRPSSTDTQYFGPGTRLTVL.

The V and J genes are TRBV18 and TRBJ2-2; tentative D call: TRBD2 (5 bases). The CDR3 runs to 16 residues. The germline V gene has CDR1 KGHSH and CDR2 LQKENI. V was clipped by 3 bases and J by 0 bases, with 11 bases between them. The CDR3 loop is CASSPLAIANTGELFF. The CDR3 DNA reads as TGTGCCAGCTCACCTCTAGCTATCGCGAACACCGGGGAGCTGTTTTTT.

CDR3 in DNA: TGCGCCAGCAGTGCGGGTCGATCTGGAAACACCATATATTTT. Protein product: CASSAGRSGNTIYF. V is TRBV10-1 and J is TRBJ1-3; D not certain. Germline CDR1 reads WNHNN; CDR2 reads SYGVQD (reference sequence). The CDR3 spans 14 residues. With 4 bases removed from V and 1 base from J, the gap between germline ends came to 8 bases.

The chain is built from TRBV7-9 and TRBJ2-3; TRBD1 aligns across 10 bases. Germline V lookup: CDR1 SEHNR, CDR2 FQNEAQ (reference sequence). The CDR3 covers 15 residues. V shed 5 bases and J 3 bases; nucleotides not matched to a gene: 5. The CDR3, as DNA: TGTGCCAGCAGCAGGCGGGACAGGGGTACAGATACGCAGTATTTT. Protein product: CASSRRDRGTDTQYF.

The chain recombines TRBV2 with TRBJ2-1; 15 bases fit TRBD2. The CDR3 is made up of 14 amino acids. V shed 6 bases, J shed 9 bases, and the junction held 3 bases outside the gene matches. From germline, CDR1 is SNHLY and CDR2 FYNNEI. The CDR3 loop is CASSGLAGGREQFF. The CDR3 nucleotides read TGTGCCAGCAGCGGACTAGCGGGAGGGCGTGAGCAGTTCTTC.

This clone was seen only once. The chain carries TRBV4-1 and TRBJ2-1, with TRBD2 identical over 10 bases. CDR3 size: 17 residues. Germline trimming cut 3 bases from V and 9 bases from J; bases unmatched to any gene: 14. CDR1 is MGHRA and CDR2 is YSYEKL in the germline V gene. The CDR3 loop reads CASSQPTLAGRSSEQFF. The CDR3 DNA reads TGCGCCAGCAGCCAGCCAACACTAGCGGGGCGGTCGAGTGAGCAGTTCTTC.

The chain carries TRBV27 and TRBJ2-7, with D perhaps matching TRBD2 (5 bases). This CDR3 has 16 amino acids. Germline lookup yields CDR1 MNHEY and CDR2 SMNVEV (reference sequence). V was pared by 1 base and J by 0 bases, with 13 bases between. CDR3 protein: CASSLYLSGISYEQYF. The DNA of the CDR3 is TGTGCCAGCAGTTTATATCTATCCGGGATCTCCTACGAGCAGTACTTC.

The V and J genes are TRBV9 and TRBJ1-3; weak D call: TRBD1 (6 bases). V dropped 3 bases and J dropped 5 bases, with 18 bases sitting between them. This CDR3 has 16 residues. The germline CDR1 and CDR2 sequences are SGDLS and YYNGEE. CDR3 bases: TGTGCCAGCAGCGCCCACGGACAGATCTTTAGAAACACCATATATTTT. Residues: CASSAHGQIFRNTIYF.

This sequence joins TRBV6-5 and TRBJ2-7; TRBD1 matches 7 bases. The CDR3 totals 14 residues. Germline V gene data show CDR1 as MNHEY and CDR2 as SVGAGI. Trimming removed 6 bases from V and 3 bases from J; junction bases left unmatched: 8. This CDR3 reads CASSSGTAIYEQYF. The CDR3 nucleotides read TGTGCCAGCAGCTCTGGGACAGCTATCTACGAGCAGTACTTC.

This rearrangement joins TRBV5-1 to TRBJ2-3; the match to TRBD1 covers 7 bases. The V gene's germline CDR1 is SGHRS and CDR2 YFSETQ. The CDR3 has 15 residues. V lost 4 bases, J lost 1 base, and 6 bases stayed unmatched. The CDR3, as DNA: TGCGCCAGCAGCCCGGCCGACAGGGGCACAGATACGCAGTATTTT. Translating gives CASSPADRGTDTQYF.

Here the CDR3 reads CASEGFNEQYF. In nucleotides, the CDR3 is TGTGCCAGCGAGGGGTTCAACGAGCAGTACTTC. This chain uses TRBV6-5 with TRBJ2-7; D may be TRBD1 or TRBD2 (5 bases each). CDR3 length: 11 amino acids. The V and J ends lost 8 bases and 5 bases respectively, with 10 bases between them. CDR1 is MNHEY, CDR2 SVGAGI, per germline.

The chain couples TRBV18 to TRBJ2-7; 9 bases align to TRBD2. Unmatched junction bases numbered 14, after V lost 5 bases and J lost 3 bases. Germline-derived CDR1 and CDR2 are KGHSH and LQKENI. The CDR3 sequence is 17 residues long. The CDR3 nucleotides are TGTGCCAGCTCATACAAAGGATCTAGCGGGATTCTCTACGAGCAGTACTTC. It translates to CASSYKGSSGILYEQYF.

This rearrangement joins TRBV29-1 to TRBJ2-5; no clear D gene. V was clipped by 6 bases and J by 1 base, with 9 bases between them. The CDR3 loop spans 12 amino acids. Germline loops: CDR1 SQVTM, CDR2 ANQGSEA. CDR3 residues: CSVATSQETQYF. The CDR3 coding sequence is TGCAGCGTCGCTACCTCCCAAGAGACCCAGTACTTC.

The rearrangement links TRBV28 to TRBJ2-4, with D possibly being TRBD1 (6 bases). Between the trimmed V and J ends, which lost 7 bases and 4 bases, there was a span of 11 bases. CDR1 and CDR2 (germline): MDHEN, SYDVKM. This CDR3 is built from 13 residues. This CDR3 reads CASTNQGKNIQYF. DNA of the CDR3: TGTGCCAGCACCAACCAGGGGAAAAACATTCAGTACTTC. Full variable domain (missing parts from reference TRBV28 and TRBJ2-4): DVKVTQSSRYLVKRTGEKVFLECVQDMDHENMFWYRQDPGLGLRLIYFSYDVKMKEKGDIPEGYSVSREKKERFSLILESASTNQTSMYLCASTNQGKNIQYFGAGTRLSVL.

V usage is TRBV7-7 and J usage is TRBJ2-1, with 7 bases aligning to TRBD1. This CDR3 contains 16 residues. With V trimmed by 4 bases and J by 4 bases, 10 bases remained unmatched. Germline V gene sequence: CDR1 SSHAT, CDR2 FNYEAQ (reference sequence). The CDR3 region is CASSSSGTALYNEQFF. Here the CDR3 DNA reads TGTGCCAGCAGCTCCTCCGGGACAGCTCTTTACAATGAGCAGTTCTTC.

V is TRBV29-1 and J is TRBJ2-7, with a possible D match to TRBD1 (6 bases). There are 17 residues in the CDR3. Germline V lookup: CDR1 SQVTM, CDR2 ANQGSEA. V lost 5 bases to trimming and J lost 0 bases, with 23 bases between them. CDR3 sequence reads: CSVLRGSDRQSSYEQYF. The DNA of the CDR3 is TGCAGCGTTCTAAGAGGGTCGGACAGACAGAGCTCCTACGAGCAGTACTTC.

This chain links TRBV5-1 with TRBJ2-5; D possibly corresponds to TRBD1 (5 bases). The V gene's germline CDR1 is SGHRS and CDR2 YFSETQ. V lost 0 bases to trimming and J lost 7 bases, with 13 bases between them. The length of the CDR3 is 14 residues. In DNA, the CDR3 is TGCGCCAGCAGCTTGGCCACAGGATCCGGGACCCAGTACTTC. It specifies CASSLATGSGTQYF.

V and J are TRBV5-1 and TRBJ2-7; 8 bases agree with TRBD2. Losses at the gene ends were 3 bases for V and 3 bases for J; bases not matched to a gene: 8. This CDR3 region has 15 residues. Germline assignment: CDR1 SGHRS and CDR2 YFSETQ. As DNA, the CDR3 is TGCGCCAGCAGCTCAGCGGGGGTTAAATTCTACGAGCAGTACTTC. It encodes CASSSAGVKFYEQYF.

This rearrangement joins TRBV5-6 to TRBJ2-5; D gene ambiguous. The CDR3 is 14 residues long. V shed 4 bases and J shed 1 base, with 11 bases lying between them. The germline gives CDR1 SGHDT, CDR2 YYEEEE. The CDR3: CASSPRHFQETQYF. Here the CDR3 DNA reads TGTGCCAGCAGCCCTCGACACTTCCAAGAGACCCAGTACTTC.